These T cell receptor beta chains were read from a single sample in a study of cytomegalovirus exposure and HLA in healthy donors. The data were produced by immunoSEQ multiplex PCR, yet TCRdb's version contains in-frame clones alone and is incomplete. This table holds about 60,000 clones, around three quarters found once. Material: PBMCs. These receptors were taken from a woman aged 60-75 years in good health and CMV-seropositive. Each CDR3 is given with its conserved first and last residue. Fields, in order: J gene, V gene, D gene, clone size, CDR3 DNA, CDR3 protein. D genes are given only for firm matches. Expanded clones get a size class; other rows say once, few or many, or leave the size out.

>TRBJ2-7|TRBV5-4|-|few
TGTGCCAGCAGCTACTCCGGACTATCCTCTGAGCAGTACTTC
CASSYSGLSSEQYF
>TRBJ1-6|TRBV13|TRBD1|medium-sized
TGTGCCAGCAGCTCTGGGACAGGGGGCGAGTCACCCCTCCACTTT
CASSSGTGGESPLHF
>TRBJ1-2|TRBV30|-|-
TGTGCCGGCTATGACAATAATTACTATGGCTACACCTTC
CAGYDNNYYGYTF
>TRBJ2-2|TRBV7-2|-|-
TGTGCCAGCAGCGGACATAACACCGGGGAGCTGTTTTTT
CASSGHNTGELFF
>TRBJ1-2|TRBV28|TRBD1|few
TGTGCCAGCAGTCCCGACAGGGACCGTGGCTACACCTTC
CASSPDRDRGYTF
>TRBJ2-7|TRBV9|-|-
TGTGCCAGCAGCGAGGGGTCTAAGCAGTACTTC
CASSEGSKQYF
>TRBJ1-1|TRBV11-3|-|-
TGTGCCAGCAGGTCGATCCCCCCGGAGGGCTGGGACACTGAAGCTTTCTTT
CASRSIPPEGWDTEAFF
>TRBJ2-1|TRBV7-3|-|few
TGTGCCAGCAGCCGGGGGGCGAGCTCCTACAATGAGCAGTTCTTC
CASSRGASSYNEQFF
>TRBJ2-5|TRBV2|-|-
TGTGCCAGCAGGGCGACACAGGGTCAAGAGACCCAGTACTTC
CASRATQGQETQYF
>TRBJ2-1|TRBV4-3|-|-
TGCGCCAGCAGCTCTGAGGGCGGAGATGAGCAGTTCTTC
CASSSEGGDEQFF
>TRBJ2-1|TRBV18|-|-
TGTGCCAGCTCACCCCCCGGGACTTTCTACAATGAGCAGTTCTTC
CASSPPGTFYNEQFF
>TRBJ2-2|TRBV9|-|-
TGTGCCAGCAGCGTGCGTTTGAGTAACACCGGGGAGCTGTTTTTT
CASSVRLSNTGELFF
>TRBJ1-2|TRBV5-1|TRBD1|once
TGCGCCAGCAGCCCCCAGGGGGCTGGCTACACCTTC
CASSPQGAGYTF
>TRBJ1-1|TRBV29-1|-|-
TGCAGCGTTGATAGACAGAGCCTAGACACTGAAGCTTTCTTT
CSVDRQSLDTEAFF
>TRBJ1-6|TRBV2|-|-
TGTGCCAGCAGTCTCTCGGACAAGCTCCTCCACTTT
CASSLSDKLLHF
>TRBJ1-4|TRBV11-2|TRBD1|-
TGTGCCAGCAGCCTAGCGCAGGGGGAGGCTGAAAAACTGTTTTTT
CASSLAQGEAEKLFF
>TRBJ2-4|TRBV7-9|-|-
TGTGCCAGCAGCTTAAGGGGGGCCAAAAACATTCAGTACTTC
CASSLRGAKNIQYF
>TRBJ2-1|TRBV9|TRBD2|-
TGTGCCAGCAGCTCAGAACCGGGACTAGCGGGGGGAAAGTTCTTC
CASSSEPGLAGGKFF
>TRBJ1-2|TRBV15|TRBD1|-
TGTGCCACCAGCAGAGGCTGGGAACAAAAGGACAGGCATGGCTACACCTTC
CATSRGWEQKDRHGYTF
>TRBJ2-7|TRBV6-5|TRBD1|-
TGTGCCAGCAACACAGGGGGCTTAACCTACGAGCAGTACTTC
CASNTGGLTYEQYF
>TRBJ2-7|TRBV30|-|-
TGTGCCTGGAGTGCAGGAAACACCTACGAGCAGTACTTC
CAWSAGNTYEQYF
>TRBJ2-3|TRBV2|-|few
TGTGCCAGCAGTGTAAATGTAGGGGGCACAGATACGCAGTATTTT
CASSVNVGGTDTQYF
>TRBJ1-3|TRBV19|-|-
TGTGCCAGTAGTATGATGCGTTCCGCAAACACCATATATTTT
CASSMMRSANTIYF
>TRBJ2-7|TRBV6-1|-|-
TGTGCCAGCAGTCCTGACAGCCTCAGCTCCTACGAGCAGTACTTC
CASSPDSLSSYEQYF
>TRBJ1-6|TRBV2|-|once
TGTGCCAGCAGGTCCGGGGGGGCAGCTAATTCACCCCTCCACTTT
CASRSGGAANSPLHF
>TRBJ1-2|TRBV18|TRBD1|few
TGTGCCAGCTCACTCTCCGGGACAGACGACCTCTATGGCTACACCTTC
CASSLSGTDDLYGYTF
>TRBJ2-5|TRBV5-1|-|-
TGCGCCAGCAGGGCCGACAGTTTTCAAGAGACCCAGTACTTC
CASRADSFQETQYF
>TRBJ1-4|TRBV6-5|-|once
TGTGCCAGCAGCCCAGATTCTGCAACTAATGAAAAACTGTTTTTT
CASSPDSATNEKLFF